This entry lists 28 T cell receptor beta chains sequenced from one sample in a study of PD-1 blockade in classical Hodgkin lymphoma. Regarding time point: newly diagnosed, previously untreated cHL patient sample. The CD4+ T cells used were purified from thawed PBMCs through magnetic negative selection. The method was immunoSEQ multiplex PCR; TCRdb's version includes in-frame clones alone and lacks a portion of them. In the table there are 30,000 to 40,000 clones, around 89% of which are singletons. The specimen was CD4+ T cells from blood. The receptors derive from a human donor with classical Hodgkin lymphoma.

This chain joins TRBV14 and TRBJ1-2; no clear D. The V and J ends lost 0 bases and 4 bases respectively, with 12 bases between them. Germline lookup yields CDR1 SGHDN and CDR2 FVKESK. CDR3 size: 15 residues. CDR3 in amino acids: CASSQERAPGYGYTF. CDR3 nucleotides: TGTGCCAGCAGCCAAGAGCGGGCACCGGGCTATGGCTACACCTTC.

This clone was observed a single time. This sequence joins TRBV28 and TRBJ1-1; 7 bases fit TRBD1. Germline assignment: CDR1 MDHEN and CDR2 SYDVKM. V shed 8 bases and J 2 bases; nucleotides not matched to a gene: 8. The CDR3 contains 14 residues. Here the CDR3 reads CASSLTGINTEAFF. The CDR3 bases are TGTGCCAGCTCCCTGACAGGGATTAACACTGAAGCTTTCTTT.

The chain links TRBV2 to TRBJ1-5; weak D call: TRBD1 (6 bases). Germline CDR1 SNHLY, CDR2 FYNNEI. This CDR3 has 14 amino acids. V was clipped by 8 bases and J by 0 bases, with 11 bases between them. CDR3 protein: CASQDRHSNQPQHF. CDR3 DNA: TGTGCCAGCCAGGACAGACATAGCAATCAGCCCCAGCATTTT.

A single count supports this clone. This chain uses TRBV28 with TRBJ1-2, with D possibly TRBD1 on 6 matching bases. CDR1 is MDHEN, CDR2 SYDVKM, per germline. Between the trimmed V and J ends, which lost 6 bases and 9 bases, there was a span of 17 bases. This CDR3 spans 13 amino acids. This CDR3 reads CASRSYPGQRYTF. CDR3 coding DNA: TGTGCCAGCAGATCATACCCCGGACAGCGCTACACCTTC.

This clone was observed a single time. An end of the junction does not agree with germline; a read error may underlie this. The chain couples TRBV20-1 to TRBJ2-3, with a weak D call TRBD2 (5 bases). The CDR3 is 10 amino acids. Per germline, CDR1 DFQATT and CDR2 SNEGSKA (reference sequence). CDR3: CSPQREFPDF. The DNA of the CDR3 is TGCAGTCCGCAGAGGGAGTTTCCGGATTTT.

The V call is TRBV6-5, the J call TRBJ1-4; D not certain. The CDR3 loop spans 15 amino acids. Between the trimmed V and J ends, which lost 6 bases and 3 bases, there was a span of 14 bases. CDR1 is MNHEY, CDR2 SVGAGI, per germline. The DNA for the CDR3 is TGTGCCAGCAGGCAAGAGGACGTGGCTAATGAAAAACTGTTTTTT. It encodes CASRQEDVANEKLFF.

The chain couples TRBV30 to TRBJ2-1; possibly TRBD1 for D (5 bases). The CDR3 is 13 amino acids. Germline V gene sequence: CDR1 GTSNPN, CDR2 SVGIG (reference sequence). V lost 4 bases to trimming and J lost 2 bases, with 9 bases between them. CDR3 protein: CAWTGPAYNEQFF. DNA of the CDR3: TGTGCCTGGACAGGGCCGGCCTACAATGAGCAGTTCTTC.

The chain links TRBV19 to TRBJ1-1; D may be TRBD1 (6 bases). CDR1 LNHDA and CDR2 SQIVND come from the germline V gene (reference sequence). The CDR3 is 14 amino acids. Trimming took 6 bases from V and 1 from J, leaving 12 bases between them. The CDR3 region has the DNA TGTGCCAGTAGGTCCACAGGGACGAACACTGAAGCTTTCTTT. Its translation is CASRSTGTNTEAFF.

The rearrangement links TRBV5-4 to TRBJ1-2; 8 bases are a match to TRBD1. V lost 4 bases and J lost 3; bases outside the gene matches: 2. The CDR3 covers 13 residues. CDR1 is SGHNT and CDR2 is YYREEE in the germline V gene (reference sequence). CDR3: CASSVTGDYGYTF. CDR3 DNA sequence: TGTGCCAGCAGCGTGACAGGGGACTATGGCTACACCTTC.

This chain uses TRBV7-8 with TRBJ1-3, with D possibly matching TRBD1 (5 bases). V lost 2 bases and J 4 bases, leaving 15 bases between the germline ends. The V gene's germline CDR1 is SGHVS and CDR2 FQNEAQ. The CDR3 consists of 16 residues. This chain's CDR3 is CASSLTNTGAGNTIYF. CDR3 bases: TGTGCCAGCAGCTTAACAAATACAGGAGCGGGAAACACCATATATTTT.

This chain uses TRBV4-3 with TRBJ1-5; no reliable D call. There are 15 residues in the CDR3. Looked up from germline, CDR1 is LGHNA and CDR2 is YSLEER. Trimming shortened V by 0 bases and J by 6 bases, and 12 bases separated the two germline ends. This CDR3 is CASSQDRVNSQPQHF. The DNA for the CDR3 is TGCGCCAGCAGCCAAGATCGGGTGAACAGTCAGCCCCAGCATTTT.

The rearrangement links TRBV27 to TRBJ2-7; D is undetermined. Per the germline V gene, CDR1 is MNHEY and CDR2 is SMNVEV (reference sequence). This CDR3 contains 13 residues. The germline V and J ends were trimmed by 3 bases and 5 bases, with 11 bases remaining between them. The CDR3 sequence: CASSFNSNDEQYF. CDR3 nucleotides: TGTGCCAGCAGTTTTAATAGTAACGACGAGCAGTACTTC.

This chain connects TRBV11-2 to TRBJ2-2; TRBD1 matches 7 bases. This CDR3 spans 16 amino acids. Germline CDR1 reads SGHAT; CDR2 reads FQNNGV. The ends lost 6 bases at V and 3 bases at J; junction bases unmatched: 10. CDR3 bases: TGTGCCAGCAGGCCCCAAGGGGGCAGGGACACCGGGGAGCTGTTTTTT. Translation: CASRPQGGRDTGELFF. The entire variable domain, with the rest obtained from reference TRBV11-2 and TRBJ2-2, is as follows: EAGVAQSPRYKIIEKRQSVAFWCNPISGHATLYWYQQILGQGPKLLIQFQNNGVVDDSQLPKDRFSAERLKGVDSTLKIQPAKLEDSAVYLCASRPQGGRDTGELFFGEGSRLTVL.

CDR3 sequence: CAISGGGNQPQHF. CDR3 nucleotide sequence: TGTGCCATCAGCGGGGGCGGCAATCAGCCCCAGCATTTT. J is TRBJ1-5 and V is TRBV10-3, with D tentatively TRBD1 (6 bases). CDR3 length: 13 amino acids. Germline CDR1 ENHRY, CDR2 SYGVKD. With 6 bases removed from V and 2 bases from J, the gap between germline ends came to 8 bases.

The chain carries TRBV5-1 and TRBJ1-1; D call uncertain. V was shortened by 4 bases and J by 4 bases, with 14 bases between the two germline ends. The CDR3 consists of 14 residues. The germline V gene has CDR1 SGHRS and CDR2 YFSETQ. The CDR3 sequence is CASSPSPKITEAFF. CDR3 nucleotide sequence: TGCGCCAGCAGCCCGTCCCCCAAGATCACTGAAGCTTTCTTT.

This chain uses TRBV5-1 with TRBJ2-1; 9 nucleotides match TRBD2. The CDR3 spans 15 residues. J gave up 4 bases and V 5 bases, and 7 bases lay outside the gene matches. CDR1 is SGHRS and CDR2 is YFSETQ in the germline V gene. CDR3 loop: CASRGGTSSYNEQFF. DNA for the CDR3: TGCGCCAGCAGAGGGGGGACTAGCAGTTACAATGAGCAGTTCTTC.

J is TRBJ1-1 and V is TRBV28, with unresolved D. V was trimmed by 8 bases and J by 0 bases, leaving 19 bases between them. CDR1 and CDR2 from the germline V gene are MDHEN and SYDVKM. This CDR3 has 16 residues. In DNA, the CDR3 is TGTGCCAGCCGACTGCGGGTCCGTACCTTGAACACTGAAGCTTTCTTT. Amino acids: CASRLRVRTLNTEAFF. The full variable domain, with the rest looked up from reference TRBV28 and TRBJ1-1, is DVKVTQSSRYLVKRTGEKVFLECVQDMDHENMFWYRQDPGLGLRLIYFSYDVKMKEKGDIPEGYSVSREKKERFSLILESASTNQTSMYLCASRLRVRTLNTEAFFGQGTRLTVV.

The chain combines TRBV10-3 with TRBJ1-1; the D is unclear. The V gene's germline CDR1 is ENHRY and CDR2 SYGVKD. The CDR3 loop spans 13 amino acids. V lost 7 bases and J 2 bases, leaving 11 bases between the germline ends. The CDR3 nucleotides read TGTGCCATCATTGCCGGGTTAAACACTGAAGCTTTCTTT. As protein: CAIIAGLNTEAFF.

The genes are TRBV5-5 and TRBJ1-4, with D possibly matching TRBD1 (6 bases). Trimming removed 4 bases at V and 3 bases at J, with 10 bases between. This CDR3 is built from 14 residues. Germline CDR1 and CDR2: SGHKS and YYEKEE (reference sequence). CDR3 loop: CASSVGQSNEKLFF. For the CDR3, the DNA is TGTGCCAGCAGCGTGGGACAATCTAATGAAAAACTGTTTTTT.

This clone appeared a single time. Here the CDR3 reads CASSLDPGSSYEQYF. CDR3 DNA sequence: TGTGCCAGCAGCTTGGATCCAGGGAGCTCCTACGAGCAGTACTTC. This chain joins TRBV5-4 and TRBJ2-7; D may match TRBD1 or TRBD2 (5 bases each). The germline V gene has CDR1 SGHNT and CDR2 YYREEE (reference sequence). This CDR3 region has 15 residues. V lost 0 bases and J 0 bases, leaving 10 bases between the germline ends. Drawing the rest from reference TRBV5-4 and TRBJ2-7, the complete variable domain is ETGVTQSPTHLIKTRGQQVTLRCSSQSGHNTVSWYQQALGQGPQFIFQYYREEENGRGNFPPRFSGLQFPNYSSELNVNALELDDSALYLCASSLDPGSSYEQYFGPGTRLTVT.

The J gene is TRBJ2-1, the V gene TRBV28; D possibly corresponds to TRBD2 (6 bases). Per germline, CDR1 MDHEN and CDR2 SYDVKM. Trimming stripped 8 bases from V and 4 bases from J, with 18 bases between. This CDR3 spans 15 amino acids. The CDR3 DNA follows: TGTGCCAGCTCTTCCTCCAGCGGAGGGTACAATGAGCAGTTCTTC. Its translation: CASSSSSGGYNEQFF.

This clone occurred a few times. The gene calls are TRBV2 and TRBJ1-2; 7 bases are a match to TRBD1. Per germline, CDR1 SNHLY and CDR2 FYNNEI. This CDR3 is 15 amino acids long. V dropped 3 bases and J dropped 5; count of bases not matched to a gene: 9. CDR3 sequence: CASSDPINRGYGYTF. The DNA of the CDR3 is TGTGCCAGCAGTGACCCAATTAACAGGGGATATGGCTACACCTTC.

The chain is built from TRBV6-6 and TRBJ2-5; D unresolved. The CDR3 loop spans 12 amino acids. Trimming pared 5 bases from V and 5 bases from J, leaving 9 bases between. Per the germline V gene, CDR1 is MNHNY and CDR2 is SVGAGI (reference sequence). The CDR3 DNA sequence: TGTGCCAGCAGTCCCGGCGTGGAGACCCAGTACTTC. Translating it yields CASSPGVETQYF.

The chain recombines TRBV7-2 with TRBJ2-3; 10 bases are shared with TRBD1. CDR1 SGHTA and CDR2 FQGNSA come from the germline V gene. The CDR3 is 15 residues long. Trimming cost V 5 bases and J 4 bases; bases outside gene matches: 6. CDR3 loop: CASSPGQGVADTQYF. DNA for the CDR3: TGTGCCAGCAGCCCCGGACAGGGGGTAGCAGATACGCAGTATTTT.

V is TRBV18 and J is TRBJ1-2, with D uncertain. Between the trimmed V and J ends, which lost 3 bases and 3 bases, there was a span of 8 bases. Germline V lookup: CDR1 KGHSH, CDR2 LQKENI. The CDR3 is 13 amino acids. CDR3 sequence (DNA): TGTGCCAGCTCACCCACAACAGACTATGGCTACACCTTC. Translated, it gives CASSPTTDYGYTF.

The count of this clone is one. This sequence joins TRBV7-2 and TRBJ2-6; no clear D. Germline CDR1 SGHTA, CDR2 FQGNSA. V shed 5 bases and J shed 9 bases, with 5 bases lying between them. CDR3 length equals 11 residues. The CDR3 sequence is CASSRYNVLTF. DNA for the CDR3: TGTGCCAGCAGCCGGTACAACGTCCTGACTTTC.

This chain connects TRBV6-6 to TRBJ2-7; D not certain. V lost 8 bases to trimming and J lost 4 bases, with 12 bases between them. Germline V gene sequence: CDR1 MNHNY, CDR2 SVGAGI (reference sequence). The CDR3 contains 12 residues. In DNA form, the CDR3 reads TGTGCCAGCGGGGAAGGCGGTTACGAGCAGTACTTC. Protein: CASGEGGYEQYF.

V gene TRBV7-6 combines with J gene TRBJ2-3; D gene ambiguous. This CDR3 comprises 12 residues. The V end was cut by 1 base, the J end by 4 bases, with 3 bases between. Germline V lookup: CDR1 SGHVS, CDR2 FNYEAQ. In DNA, the CDR3 is TGTGCCAGCAGCTTAGATGCAGATACGCAGTATTTT. It translates to CASSLDADTQYF.